This TCR beta chain was identified in a study of response to subunit inactivated influenza vaccine. The study's findings and limits: Each seasonal influenza vaccination recruits few new T cells, the authors suggested.

This clonotype showed up just a few times. Its antigen is not known. V was trimmed by 4 bases and J by 1 base, leaving 8 bases between them. The length of the CDR3 is 13 residues. The germline CDR1 and CDR2 sequences are DFQATT and SNEGSKA (reference sequence). TCRdb re-derived calls from the RT-PCR reads in MiXCR, one entry per CDR3 protein. Of 630,000 or so distinct CDR3 sequences in the sample, roughly 14% are singletons; the top ten hold 9.5% to 13%. The sequence was obtained from a man over 45 who received an inactivated influenza vaccine. The genes are TRBV20-1 and TRBJ2-1; D is unclear. The specimen was PBMCs from blood, collected approximately 12 days after vaccination. CDR3 amino acids: CSATHTSYNEQFF. CDR3 DNA: TGCAGTGCTACGCATACTTCCTACAATGAGCAGTTCTTC.